This T cell receptor beta chain was identified during a study of breast tumors, draining lymph nodes, adjacent tissues. Regarding the study as a whole: That most tumor T cells come from lymph nodes remained unproven. Most tumor T cells seemingly derive from lymph node, then expand in tumor.

TCRdb re-called the multiplex PCR reads with MiXCR, one entry per CDR3 protein. The sample lists nearly 200,000 distinct CDR3 sequences, around a third occurring once. As for this clonotype: Its antigen is as yet unknown. This may arise from a read error, as a much more abundant clone is one base away.

Trimming pared 8 bases from V and 2 bases from J, leaving 16 bases between. Germline values: CDR1 MNHNY, CDR2 SVGAGI (reference sequence). The CDR3 is 14 amino acids. The lymph nodes were axillary draining lymph nodes from breast cancer patients. Sequenced: axillary lymph node tissue. The clonotype was recovered from a female donor with breast cancer. Some clones in this sample may be carry-over from other donors' samples. The genes are TRBV6-6 and TRBJ2-7; no definite D call. The DNA of the CDR3 is TGTGCCAGCCTCCGTGAGGATTTCCCCTACGAGCAGTACTTC. Its protein is CASLREDFPYEQYF.